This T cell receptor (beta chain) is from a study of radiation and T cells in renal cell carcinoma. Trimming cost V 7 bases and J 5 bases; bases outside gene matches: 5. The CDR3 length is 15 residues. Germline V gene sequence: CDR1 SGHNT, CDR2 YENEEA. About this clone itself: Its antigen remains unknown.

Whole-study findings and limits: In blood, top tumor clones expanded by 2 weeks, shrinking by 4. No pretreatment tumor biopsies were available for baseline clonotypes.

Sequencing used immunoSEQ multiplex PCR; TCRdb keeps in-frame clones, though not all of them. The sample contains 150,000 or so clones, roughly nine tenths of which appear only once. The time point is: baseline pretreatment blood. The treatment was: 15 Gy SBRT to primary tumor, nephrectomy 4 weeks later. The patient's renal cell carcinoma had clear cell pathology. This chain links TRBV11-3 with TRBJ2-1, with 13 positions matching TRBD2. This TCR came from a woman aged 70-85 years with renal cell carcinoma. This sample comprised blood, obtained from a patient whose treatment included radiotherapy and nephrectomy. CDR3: CASTRGLAGNNEQFF. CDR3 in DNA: TGTGCCAGCACCCGGGGACTAGCGGGGAACAATGAGCAGTTCTTC.